This passage covers 20 T cell receptor beta chains from one sample sequenced in a study of T cell responses to AZD1222 COVID-19 vaccine. Method: immunoSEQ multiplex PCR; TCRdb's copy keeps in-frame clones and lacks some. The sample holds roughly 160,000 clones, 85% to 95% seen once. The sequences come from peripheral blood, collected on day 0 of AZD1222 vaccination. The source is an adult in good health.

The rearrangement links TRBV19 to TRBJ1-1; possibly TRBD1 for D (6 bases). The V end lost 1 base, the J end lost 4 bases, and 16 bases lay between the germline ends. The CDR3 is made up of 16 amino acids. In germline, CDR1 is LNHDA, CDR2 SQIVND (reference sequence). CDR3 region: CASSIGGGVVGTEAFF. The CDR3 nucleotides are TGTGCCAGTAGTATAGGAGGGGGGGTGGTCGGCACTGAAGCTTTCTTT.

This clone occurred once. This rearrangement joins TRBV27 to TRBJ1-1; D gene uncertain. The CDR3 totals 14 residues. Looked up from germline, CDR1 is MNHEY and CDR2 is SMNVEV (reference sequence). The germline V and J ends were trimmed by 6 bases and 8 bases, with 19 bases remaining between them. CDR3 sequence reads: CASRLGYGKLEAFF. For the CDR3, the DNA is TGTGCCAGCAGACTAGGGTACGGCAAGCTGGAAGCTTTCTTT.

V and J are TRBV20-1 and TRBJ1-2; the D gene is possibly TRBD1 (6 bases). CDR1 DFQATT and CDR2 SNEGSKA come from the germline V gene (reference sequence). V was trimmed by 6 bases and J by 8 bases, leaving 13 bases between them. This CDR3 is 11 amino acids long. CDR3 region: CSAPGVVGYTF. CDR3 bases: TGCAGTGCCCCAGGGGTAGTAGGCTACACCTTC.

This clone appeared once. The chain links TRBV9 to TRBJ2-1; unclear D gene. The CDR3 runs 16 residues. The germline V gene has CDR1 SGDLS and CDR2 YYNGEE. Between the trimmed V and J ends, which lost 0 bases and 1 base, there was a span of 11 bases. The CDR3 reads CASSVEVFGSYNEQFF. The CDR3, as DNA: TGTGCCAGCAGCGTAGAGGTTTTCGGGTCCTACAATGAGCAGTTCTTC.

The chain employs TRBV9 and TRBJ2-6; unclear D gene. This CDR3 comprises 15 residues. Germline CDR1 is SGDLS and CDR2 is YYNGEE. Between the trimmed V and J ends, which lost 3 bases and 4 bases, there was a span of 11 bases. CDR3 amino acids: CASSGPTPGANVLTF. CDR3 nucleotide sequence: TGTGCCAGCAGCGGCCCCACCCCCGGGGCCAACGTCCTGACTTTC.

The chain joins TRBV28 to TRBJ1-5, with TRBD1 identical over 7 bases. Trimming at V came to 7 bases and at J to 8 bases, leaving 8 bases not matched to a gene. Germline lookup yields CDR1 MDHEN and CDR2 SYDVKM. CDR3 length: 13 amino acids. The CDR3 coding sequence is TGTGCCAGCACAGTGGACAGGTACGAGCCCCAGCATTTT. It encodes CASTVDRYEPQHF.

The chain recombines TRBV7-9 with TRBJ1-1; D unclear. The germline V gene encodes CDR1 SEHNR and CDR2 FQNEAQ (reference sequence). With 4 bases removed from V and 1 base from J, the gap between germline ends came to 7 bases. The CDR3 loop spans 13 amino acids. CDR3 coding DNA: TGTGCCAGCAGCTCGCTGGGGAACACTGAAGCTTTCTTT. It encodes CASSSLGNTEAFF.

The chain employs TRBV30 and TRBJ2-2; D possibly corresponds to TRBD2 (5 bases). Germline V gene lookup returns CDR1 GTSNPN and CDR2 SVGIG (reference sequence). The CDR3 extends over 14 amino acids. The V end was cut by 4 bases, the J end by 1 base, with 10 bases between. The CDR3 reads CAWKWEWNTGELFF. CDR3 DNA: TGTGCCTGGAAATGGGAGTGGAACACCGGGGAGCTGTTTTTT. The whole variable domain, remainder taken from reference TRBV30 and TRBJ2-2, is SQTIHQWPATLVQPVGSPLSLECTVEGTSNPNLYWYRQAAGRGLQLLFYSVGIGQISSEVPQNLSASRPQDRQFILSSKKLLLSDSGFYLCAWKWEWNTGELFFGEGSRLTVL.

The chain couples TRBV5-1 to TRBJ1-6; D possibly corresponds to TRBD1 (6 bases). CDR1 SGHRS and CDR2 YFSETQ come from the germline V gene. The CDR3 length is 15 residues. V was cut by 6 bases and J by 6 bases, with 16 bases left in between. The CDR3: CASTRGPYGNSPLHF. As DNA, the CDR3 is TGCGCCAGCACCAGGGGCCCTTACGGTAATTCACCCCTCCACTTT.

V and J are TRBV4-2 and TRBJ2-3; the D gene is possibly TRBD2 (5 bases). The CDR3 sequence is 15 residues long. With 2 bases removed from V and 2 bases from J, the gap between germline ends came to 11 bases. Germline V gene sequence: CDR1 LGHNA, CDR2 YNFKEQ. The CDR3 is CASSQREYDTDTQYF. Written as DNA, the CDR3 is TGTGCCAGCAGCCAAAGGGAGTACGACACAGATACGCAGTATTTT.

The V call is TRBV11-3, the J call TRBJ2-1; D might be TRBD1 or TRBD2, each matching 5 bases. V was pared by 2 bases and J by 8 bases, with 22 bases between. Looked up from germline, CDR1 is SGHNT and CDR2 is YENEEA. The CDR3 extends over 17 amino acids. The CDR3 loop reads CASSLSWGTALSHEQFF. Here the CDR3 DNA reads TGTGCCAGCAGCTTAAGCTGGGGGACGGCCCTCAGCCATGAGCAGTTCTTC.

The chain couples TRBV19 to TRBJ1-6, with D possibly TRBD1 on 5 matching bases. V lost 11 bases to trimming and J lost 7 bases, with 15 bases between them. This CDR3 is built from 13 residues. Germline lookup yields CDR1 LNHDA and CDR2 SQIVND (reference sequence). CDR3 residues: CAAGPPVNSPLHF. The CDR3 bases are TGTGCCGCGGGACCACCGGTCAATTCACCCCTCCACTTT.

CDR3 bases: TGTGCCAGCAGCTTAGAGAAGGGGAACAGGGGTTATTCACCCCTCCACTTT. It yields the protein CASSLEKGNRGYSPLHF. This chain links TRBV7-2 with TRBJ1-6, with TRBD1 identical over 7 bases. The ends lost 1 base at V and 8 bases at J; junction bases unmatched: 11. CDR1 SGHTA and CDR2 FQGNSA come from the germline V gene. The CDR3 contains 17 residues.

The chain is built from TRBV19 and TRBJ1-2, with D hard to call. CDR1 and CDR2 from the germline V gene are LNHDA and SQIVND (reference sequence). The CDR3 runs to 14 residues. V was pared by 5 bases and J by 8 bases, with 18 bases between. The CDR3 spells CASSPTSVVGGYTF. The CDR3 nucleotides are TGTGCCAGTAGTCCAACCTCGGTGGTTGGGGGCTACACCTTC.

V gene TRBV2 combines with J gene TRBJ2-7; 11 bases are a match to TRBD2. J lost 4 bases, V lost 5 bases, and 4 bases had no gene match. Germline V gives CDR1 SNHLY, CDR2 FYNNEI. This CDR3 has 14 amino acids. The CDR3 protein is CASSSGTSGYEQYF. CDR3 DNA: TGTGCCAGCAGTTCCGGGACTAGCGGTTACGAGCAGTACTTC.

The chain employs TRBV7-3 and TRBJ2-6, with 9 bases lining up with TRBD1. The CDR3 totals 19 residues. Germline CDR1 SGHTA, CDR2 FQGTGA. Germline trimming cut 0 bases from V and 4 bases from J; bases unmatched to any gene: 10. The DNA of the CDR3 is TGTGCCAGCAGCTTAACAGGGGACAGGGTTCTCTCGGGGGCCAACGTCCTGACTTTC. It translates to CASSLTGDRVLSGANVLTF.

This chain connects TRBV7-9 to TRBJ2-1; 8 positions agree with TRBD1. There are 15 residues in the CDR3. Germline CDR1 and CDR2: SEHNR and FQNEAQ (reference sequence). J was trimmed by 1 base and V by 5 bases; bases with no gene match: 4. As DNA, the CDR3 is TGTGCCAGCAGCCCGGACAGGGCTTCCTACAATGAGCAGTTCTTC. Translated: CASSPDRASYNEQFF.

V and J are TRBV28 and TRBJ1-1; D is unclear. Germline V gene data show CDR1 as MDHEN and CDR2 as SYDVKM. The length of the CDR3 is 13 residues. The V and J ends lost 7 bases and 1 base respectively, with 10 bases between them. As DNA, the CDR3 is TGTGCCAGCAATGGACTGAGGAACACTGAAGCTTTCTTT. Protein product: CASNGLRNTEAFF.

The rearrangement links TRBV27 to TRBJ2-7, with 7 bases aligning to TRBD1. Germline CDR1 MNHEY, CDR2 SMNVEV (reference sequence). The length of the CDR3 is 15 residues. Trimming removed 5 bases from V and 6 bases from J; junction bases left unmatched: 13. The CDR3 sequence is CASSPHRGAPGEQYF. In nucleotides, the CDR3 is TGTGCCAGCAGTCCGCACAGGGGCGCCCCGGGCGAGCAGTACTTC.

The chain uses TRBV14 and TRBJ2-7; D tentatively fits TRBD1 or TRBD2 (5 bases each). The germline V gene encodes CDR1 SGHDN and CDR2 FVKESK. The CDR3 covers 15 residues. V was clipped by 4 bases and J by 7 bases, with 20 bases between them. CDR3 nucleotides: TGTGCCAGCAGCCGAGCCGGGACGGACTGGGGGGAGCAGTACTTC. This sequence encodes CASSRAGTDWGEQYF. The full variable domain, with the rest looked up from reference TRBV14 and TRBJ2-7, is EAGVTQFPSHSVIEKGQTVTLRCDPISGHDNLYWYRRVMGKEIKFLLHFVKESKQDESGMPNNRFLAERTGGTYSTLKVQPAELEDSGVYFCASSRAGTDWGEQYFGPGTRLTVT.